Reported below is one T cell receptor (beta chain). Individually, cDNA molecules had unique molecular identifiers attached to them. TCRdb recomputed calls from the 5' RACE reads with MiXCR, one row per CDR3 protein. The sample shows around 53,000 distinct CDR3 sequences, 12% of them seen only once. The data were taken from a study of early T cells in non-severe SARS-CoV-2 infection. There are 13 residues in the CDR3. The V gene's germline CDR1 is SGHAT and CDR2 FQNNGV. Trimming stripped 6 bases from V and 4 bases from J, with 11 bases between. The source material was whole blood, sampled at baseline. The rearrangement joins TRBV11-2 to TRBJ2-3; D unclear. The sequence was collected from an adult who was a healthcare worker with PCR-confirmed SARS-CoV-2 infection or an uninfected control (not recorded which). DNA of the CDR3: TGTGCCAGCAGATTCTCGGGTGCAGATACGCAGTATTTT. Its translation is CASRFSGADTQYF.